This T cell receptor beta chain was recorded in a study of Ad26.COV2.S vaccination and SARS-CoV-2 variants. Across the study: Ad26.COV2.S, an intramuscular injection, was given once or twice 56 days apart.

Germline-derived CDR1 and CDR2 are SEHNR and FQNEAQ (reference sequence). The CDR3 is 15 amino acids. Trimming pared 5 bases from V and 4 bases from J, leaving 17 bases between. This clone was counted a few times. Method: immunoSEQ multiplex PCR; TCRdb's copy keeps in-frame clones and lacks some. The sample lists 400,000 or so clones; approximately 91% were seen once. Treatment described: around 19 received Ad26.COV2.S at low or high dose, single or two shots; 5 received placebo; per-sample allocation not given. Vaccine and placebo recipients were sampled on day 63 after the first injection. An adult aged 18-55 years in Boston served as the donor. In the vaccine, an Ad26 vector expressed the SARS-CoV-2 spike of the Wuhan strain.

The sequencing here drew on peripheral blood, taken in a trial of Ad26.COV2.S vaccine versus placebo. The sequence was obtained from a person aged 18-60 years who received the Ad26.COV2.S COVID-19 vaccine or a placebo. V gene TRBV7-9 combines with J gene TRBJ1-2; D is possibly TRBD1 (6 bases). In nucleotides, the CDR3 is TGTGCCAGCAGCCTTGGGGGCGCGATGGGCTATGGCTACACCTTC. Its protein product is CASSLGGAMGYGYTF.